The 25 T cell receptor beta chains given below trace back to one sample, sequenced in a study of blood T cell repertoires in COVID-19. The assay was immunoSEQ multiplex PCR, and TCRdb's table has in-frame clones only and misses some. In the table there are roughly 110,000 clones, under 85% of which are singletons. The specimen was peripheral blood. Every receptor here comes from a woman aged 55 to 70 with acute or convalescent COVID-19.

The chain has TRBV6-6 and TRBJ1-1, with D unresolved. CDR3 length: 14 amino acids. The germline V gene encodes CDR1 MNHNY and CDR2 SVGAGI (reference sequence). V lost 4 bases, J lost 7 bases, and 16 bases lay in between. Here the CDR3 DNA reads TGTGCCAGCAGTTTAGGCGGTGGGAGGGATGAAGCTTTCTTT. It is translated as CASSLGGGRDEAFF.

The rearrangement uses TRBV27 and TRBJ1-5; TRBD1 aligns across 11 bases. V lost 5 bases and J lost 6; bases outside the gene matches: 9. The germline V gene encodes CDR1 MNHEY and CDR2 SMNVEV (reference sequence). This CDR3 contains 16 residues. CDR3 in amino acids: CASSPRTGGAVQPQHF. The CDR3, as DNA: TGTGCCAGCAGTCCCCGGACAGGGGGCGCGGTTCAGCCCCAGCATTTT.

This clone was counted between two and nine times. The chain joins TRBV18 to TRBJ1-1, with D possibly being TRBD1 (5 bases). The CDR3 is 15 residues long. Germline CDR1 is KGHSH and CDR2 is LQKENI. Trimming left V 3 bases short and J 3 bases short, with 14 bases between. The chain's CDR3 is CASSPFSGGDTEAFF. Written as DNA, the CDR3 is TGTGCCAGCTCACCGTTCTCCGGGGGGGACACTGAAGCTTTCTTT.

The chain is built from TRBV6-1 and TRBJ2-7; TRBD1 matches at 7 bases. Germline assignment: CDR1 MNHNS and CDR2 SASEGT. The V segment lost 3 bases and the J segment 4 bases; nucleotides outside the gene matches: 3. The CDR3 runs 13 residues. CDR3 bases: TGTGCCAGCAGTGACCAGGGGGTATACGAGCAGTACTTC. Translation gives CASSDQGVYEQYF.

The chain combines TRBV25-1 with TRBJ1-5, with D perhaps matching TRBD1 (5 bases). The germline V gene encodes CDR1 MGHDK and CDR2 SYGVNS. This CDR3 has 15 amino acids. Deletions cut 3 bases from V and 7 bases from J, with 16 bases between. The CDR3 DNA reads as TGTGCCAGCAGTGAGTCATCAGGGAATCACCAGCCCCAGCATTTT. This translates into CASSESSGNHQPQHF. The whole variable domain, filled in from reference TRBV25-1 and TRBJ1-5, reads EADIYQTPRYLVIGTGKKITLECSQTMGHDKMYWYQQDPGMELHLIHYSYGVNSTEKGDLSSESTVSRIRTEHFPLTLESARPSHTSQYLCASSESSGNHQPQHFGDGTRLSIL.

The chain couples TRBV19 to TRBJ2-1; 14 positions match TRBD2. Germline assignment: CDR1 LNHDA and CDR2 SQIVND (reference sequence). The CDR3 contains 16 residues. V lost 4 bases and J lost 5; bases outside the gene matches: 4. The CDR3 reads CASSTLTSGGDNEQFF. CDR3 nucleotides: TGTGCCAGTAGTACCCTGACTAGCGGGGGGGACAATGAGCAGTTCTTC.

The CDR3, as DNA: TGTGCCAGCAGTTTAAGGGGGACAGGGACTACCGGGGAGCTGTTTTTT. It specifies CASSLRGTGTTGELFF. The rearrangement joins TRBV28 to TRBJ2-2, with TRBD1 matching 9 bases. With 2 bases clipped from V and 5 bases from J, the junction kept 6 bases outside the gene matches. CDR1 is MDHEN, CDR2 SYDVKM, per germline. The CDR3 totals 16 residues.

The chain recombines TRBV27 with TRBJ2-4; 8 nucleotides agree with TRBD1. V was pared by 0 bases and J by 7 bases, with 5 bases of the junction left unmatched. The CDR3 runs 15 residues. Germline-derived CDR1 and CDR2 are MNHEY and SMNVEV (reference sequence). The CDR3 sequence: CASSLSDRAWNIQYF. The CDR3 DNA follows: TGTGCCAGCAGTTTATCGGACAGGGCTTGGAACATTCAGTACTTC.

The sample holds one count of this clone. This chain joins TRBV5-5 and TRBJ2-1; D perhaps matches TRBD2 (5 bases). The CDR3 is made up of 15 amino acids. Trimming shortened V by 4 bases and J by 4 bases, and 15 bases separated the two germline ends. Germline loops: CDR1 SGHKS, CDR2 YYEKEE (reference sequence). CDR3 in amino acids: CASSLDAGMYNEQFF. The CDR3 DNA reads TGTGCCAGCAGCCTAGACGCCGGGATGTACAATGAGCAGTTCTTC.

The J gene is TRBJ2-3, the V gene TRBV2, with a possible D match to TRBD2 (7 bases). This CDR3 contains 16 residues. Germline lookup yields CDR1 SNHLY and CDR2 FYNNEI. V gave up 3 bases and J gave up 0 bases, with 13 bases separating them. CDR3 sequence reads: CASSDGGARSTDTQYF. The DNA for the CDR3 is TGTGCCAGCAGTGATGGGGGGGCGCGGAGCACAGATACGCAGTATTTT.

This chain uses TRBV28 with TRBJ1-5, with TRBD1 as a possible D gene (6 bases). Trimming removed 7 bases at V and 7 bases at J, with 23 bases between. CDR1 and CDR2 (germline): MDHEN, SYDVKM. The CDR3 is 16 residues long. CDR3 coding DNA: TGTGCCAGCAATCCCGGGCGGGGGCCCCAAGGACAGCCCCAGCATTTT. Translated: CASNPGRGPQGQPQHF.

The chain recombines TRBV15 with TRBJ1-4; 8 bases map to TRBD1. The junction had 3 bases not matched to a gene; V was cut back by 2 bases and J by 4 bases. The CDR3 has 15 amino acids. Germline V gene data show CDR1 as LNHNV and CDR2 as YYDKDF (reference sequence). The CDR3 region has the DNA TGTGCCACCAGCAGAACAGGGGGTGATAATGAAAAACTGTTTTTT. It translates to CATSRTGGDNEKLFF.

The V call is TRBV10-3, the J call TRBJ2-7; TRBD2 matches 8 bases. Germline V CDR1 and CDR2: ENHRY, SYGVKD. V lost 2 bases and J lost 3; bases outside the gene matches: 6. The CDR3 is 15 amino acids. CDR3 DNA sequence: TGTGCCATCAGTGAGGGAGCGGGGGTTAACTACGAGCAGTACTTC. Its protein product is CAISEGAGVNYEQYF.

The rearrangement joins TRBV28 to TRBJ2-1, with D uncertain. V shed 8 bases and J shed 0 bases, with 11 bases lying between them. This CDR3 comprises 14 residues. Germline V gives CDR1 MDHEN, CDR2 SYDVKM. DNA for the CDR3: TGTGCCAGCCACTCCCACCGCTCCTACAATGAGCAGTTCTTC. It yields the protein CASHSHRSYNEQFF. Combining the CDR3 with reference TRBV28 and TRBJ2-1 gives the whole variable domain DVKVTQSSRYLVKRTGEKVFLECVQDMDHENMFWYRQDPGLGLRLIYFSYDVKMKEKGDIPEGYSVSREKKERFSLILESASTNQTSMYLCASHSHRSYNEQFFGPGTRLTVL.

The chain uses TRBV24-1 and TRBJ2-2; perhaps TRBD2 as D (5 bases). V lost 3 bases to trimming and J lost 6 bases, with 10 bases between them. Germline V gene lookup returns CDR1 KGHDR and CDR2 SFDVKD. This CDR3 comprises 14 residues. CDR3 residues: CATSDTLEPGELFF. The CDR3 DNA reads TGTGCCACCAGTGATACACTAGAGCCCGGGGAGCTGTTTTTT.

The CDR3 nucleotides read TGTGCCATCAGTGAGTCTGGGGACAGGGAGGGAGCTTTCTTT. It yields the protein CAISESGDREGAFF. The gene calls are TRBV10-3 and TRBJ1-1; TRBD1 matches at 9 bases. With 0 bases clipped from V and 10 bases from J, the junction kept 6 bases outside the gene matches. The germline V gene has CDR1 ENHRY and CDR2 SYGVKD. The CDR3 spans 14 residues.

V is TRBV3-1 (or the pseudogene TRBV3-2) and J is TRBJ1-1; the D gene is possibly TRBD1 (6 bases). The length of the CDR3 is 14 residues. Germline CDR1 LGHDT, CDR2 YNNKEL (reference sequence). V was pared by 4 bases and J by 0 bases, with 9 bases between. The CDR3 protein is CASSLGTMNTEAFF. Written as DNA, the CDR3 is TGTGCCAGCAGCCTCGGGACAATGAACACTGAAGCTTTCTTT.

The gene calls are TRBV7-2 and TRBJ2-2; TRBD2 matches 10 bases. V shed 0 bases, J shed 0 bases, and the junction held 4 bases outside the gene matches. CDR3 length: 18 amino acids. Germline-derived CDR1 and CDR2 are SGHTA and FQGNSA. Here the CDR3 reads CASSLAAGGNANTGELFF. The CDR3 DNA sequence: TGTGCCAGCAGCTTAGCAGCGGGGGGGAATGCGAACACCGGGGAGCTGTTTTTT.

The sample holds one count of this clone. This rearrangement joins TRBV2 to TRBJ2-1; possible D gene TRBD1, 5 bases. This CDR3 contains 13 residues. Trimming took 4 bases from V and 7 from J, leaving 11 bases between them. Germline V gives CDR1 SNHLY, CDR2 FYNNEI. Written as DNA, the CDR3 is TGTGCCAGCAGTGGCCAACAGGTGAATGAGCAGTTCTTC. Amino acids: CASSGQQVNEQFF. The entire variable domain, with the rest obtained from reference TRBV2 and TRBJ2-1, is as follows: EPEVTQTPSHQVTQMGQEVILRCVPISNHLYFYWYRQILGQKVEFLVSFYNNEISEKSEIFDDQFSVERPDGSNFTLKIRSTKLEDSAMYFCASSGQQVNEQFFGPGTRLTVL.

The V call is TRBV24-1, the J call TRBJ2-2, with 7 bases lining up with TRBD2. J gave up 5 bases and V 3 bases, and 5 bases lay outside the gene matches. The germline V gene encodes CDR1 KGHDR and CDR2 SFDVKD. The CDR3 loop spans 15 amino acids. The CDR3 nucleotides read TGTGCCACCAGTGATGGACCTAGCGGTACCGGGGAGCTGTTTTTT. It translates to CATSDGPSGTGELFF.

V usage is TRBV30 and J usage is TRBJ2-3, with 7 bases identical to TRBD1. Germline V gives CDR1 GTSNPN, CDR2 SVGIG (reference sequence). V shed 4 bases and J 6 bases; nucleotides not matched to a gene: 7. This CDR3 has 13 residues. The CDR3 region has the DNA TGTGCCTGGACAGGGGGTATGATGGATACGCAGTATTTT. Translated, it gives CAWTGGMMDTQYF.

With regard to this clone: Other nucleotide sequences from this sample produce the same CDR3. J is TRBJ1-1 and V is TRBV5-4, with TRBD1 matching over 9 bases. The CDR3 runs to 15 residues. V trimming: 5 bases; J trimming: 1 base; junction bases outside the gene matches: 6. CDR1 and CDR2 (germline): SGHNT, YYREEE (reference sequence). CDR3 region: CASSLGTGRNTEAFF. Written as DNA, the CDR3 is TGTGCCAGCAGTCTTGGGACAGGGAGGAACACTGAAGCTTTCTTT.

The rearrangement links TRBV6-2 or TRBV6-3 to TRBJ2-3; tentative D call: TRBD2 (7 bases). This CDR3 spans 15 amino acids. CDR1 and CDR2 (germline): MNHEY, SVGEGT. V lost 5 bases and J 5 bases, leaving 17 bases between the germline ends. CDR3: CASSDPRGALDTQYF. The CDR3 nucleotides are TGTGCCAGCAGTGACCCCCGGGGGGCCCTAGATACGCAGTATTTT.

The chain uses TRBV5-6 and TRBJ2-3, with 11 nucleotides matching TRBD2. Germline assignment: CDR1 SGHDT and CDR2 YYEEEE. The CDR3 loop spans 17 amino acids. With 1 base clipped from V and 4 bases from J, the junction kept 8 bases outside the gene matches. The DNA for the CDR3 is TGTGCCAGCAGCTTGAGGGCTAGCGGGGGGCAGGCAGATACGCAGTATTTT. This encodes CASSLRASGGQADTQYF.

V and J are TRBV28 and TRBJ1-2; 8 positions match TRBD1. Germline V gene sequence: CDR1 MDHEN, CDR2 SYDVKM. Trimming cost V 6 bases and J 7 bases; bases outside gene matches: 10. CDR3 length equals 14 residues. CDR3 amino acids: CASRANQGARGYTF. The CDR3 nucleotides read TGTGCCAGCAGGGCCAATCAGGGGGCGCGTGGCTACACCTTC.